This T cell receptor (beta chain) was obtained from a study of cytomegalovirus exposure and HLA in healthy donors. The study's findings and limits: An analysis was carried out later, and it reportedly showed fewer N-insertions in an Asian-associated ancestry cluster than the approximately 710-donor mean. It was likely that a cluster of highly shared sequence variants was a sequencing artifact. In a later analysis, TCR beta V- and J-gene trimming was associated with a missense DCLRE1C variant.

The germline V gene encodes CDR1 SEHNR and CDR2 FQNEAQ (reference sequence). This CDR3 contains 16 residues. V lost 1 base and J lost 2; bases outside the gene matches: 4. PCR employed 60 Vbeta and 13 Jbeta primers. As originally analysed: The authors later counted roughly 77 million unique TCR beta chains, approximately 10 million of them shared. The table came from immunoSEQ multiplex PCR; TCRdb's copy has only in-frame clones and leaves some out. Clone size and V and J calls were adopted from that table, with D and trimming inferred from the DNA. The data show under 300,000 clones, with approximately 90% seen just once and roughly 4% held by the top ten. Remarks on this clone: Its antigen is as yet unknown.

Sequenced input: PBMCs. The chain uses TRBV7-9 and TRBJ2-1; 8 positions agree with TRBD1. The TCR was taken from a man aged 35 to 55 in good health and CMV-seropositive. This chain's CDR3 is CASSLGGQGTYNEQFF. DNA for the CDR3: TGTGCCAGCAGCTTAGGAGGACAGGGTACCTACAATGAGCAGTTCTTC.